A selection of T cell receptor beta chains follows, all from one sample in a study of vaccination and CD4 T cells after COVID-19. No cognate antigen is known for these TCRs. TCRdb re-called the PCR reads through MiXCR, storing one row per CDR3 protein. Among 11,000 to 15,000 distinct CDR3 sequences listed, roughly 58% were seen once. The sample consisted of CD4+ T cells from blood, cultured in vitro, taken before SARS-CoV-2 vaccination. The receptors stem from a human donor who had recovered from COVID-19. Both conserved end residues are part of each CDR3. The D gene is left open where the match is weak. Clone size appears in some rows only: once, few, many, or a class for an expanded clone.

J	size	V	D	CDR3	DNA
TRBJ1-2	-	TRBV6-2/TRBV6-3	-	CASSYERLGYTF	TGTGCCAGCAGCTACGAGCGTTTAGGCTACACCTTC
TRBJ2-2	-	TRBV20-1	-	CSARDTRYSGTNTGELFF	TGCAGTGCTAGAGATACGAGATATAGCGGAACGAACACCGGGGAGCTGTTTTTT
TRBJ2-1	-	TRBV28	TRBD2	CASSLRTSGRAYNEQFF	TGTGCCAGCAGTTTAAGAACTAGCGGGAGGGCCTACAATGAGCAGTTCTTC
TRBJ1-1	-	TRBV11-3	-	CASSHSLGATEAFF	TGTGCCAGCAGCCATTCCTTGGGGGCGACCGAAGCTTTCTTT
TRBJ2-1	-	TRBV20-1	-	CSARPPLAGKNEQFF	TGCAGTGCTAGGCCCCCCCTAGCAGGAAAGAATGAGCAGTTCTTC
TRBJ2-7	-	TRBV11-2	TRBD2	CASSQVGGINEQYF	TGTGCCAGCAGCCAGGTCGGGGGGATCAACGAGCAGTACTTC
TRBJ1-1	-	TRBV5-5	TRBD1	CASSGAGQRNTEAFF	TGTGCCAGCAGCGGAGCGGGACAGAGGAACACTGAAGCTTTCTTT
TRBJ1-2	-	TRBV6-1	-	CASSRLVSGYTF	TGTGCCAGCAGCCGGCTGGTATCAGGCTACACCTTC
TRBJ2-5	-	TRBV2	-	CASSLTWETQYF	TGTGCCAGCAGCCTGACTTGGGAGACCCAGTACTTC
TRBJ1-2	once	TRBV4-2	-	CASSQGRDGNYGYTF	TGTGCCAGCAGCCAAGGGAGGGACGGTAACTATGGCTACACCTTC
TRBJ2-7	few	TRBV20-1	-	CSASLDGSYEQYF	TGCAGTGCTAGTCTGGACGGTTCTTACGAGCAGTACTTC
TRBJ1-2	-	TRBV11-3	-	CASSLDGQSYGYTF	TGTGCCAGCAGCTTAGATGGACAGAGCTATGGCTACACCTTC
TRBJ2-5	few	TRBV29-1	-	CSVEVVGKETQYF	TGCAGCGTTGAAGTCGTCGGGAAAGAGACCCAGTACTTC
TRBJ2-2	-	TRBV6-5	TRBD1	CASSYLGGSGELFF	TGTGCCAGCAGTTACTTAGGGGGCTCCGGGGAGCTGTTTTTT
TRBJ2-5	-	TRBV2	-	CASSGSGQETQYF	TGTGCCAGCAGTGGGAGCGGACAGGAGACCCAGTACTTC
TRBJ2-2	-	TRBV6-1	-	CASSTVTGELFF	TGTGCCAGCAGCACGGTCACCGGGGAGCTGTTTTTT
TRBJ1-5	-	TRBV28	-	CATRPHNSNQPQHF	TGTGCCACTCGCCCACACAATAGCAATCAGCCCCAGCATTTT
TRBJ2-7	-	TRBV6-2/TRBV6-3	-	CASSYSSGAASYEQYF	TGTGCCAGCAGTTACTCATCTGGGGCGGCTTCCTACGAGCAGTACTTC